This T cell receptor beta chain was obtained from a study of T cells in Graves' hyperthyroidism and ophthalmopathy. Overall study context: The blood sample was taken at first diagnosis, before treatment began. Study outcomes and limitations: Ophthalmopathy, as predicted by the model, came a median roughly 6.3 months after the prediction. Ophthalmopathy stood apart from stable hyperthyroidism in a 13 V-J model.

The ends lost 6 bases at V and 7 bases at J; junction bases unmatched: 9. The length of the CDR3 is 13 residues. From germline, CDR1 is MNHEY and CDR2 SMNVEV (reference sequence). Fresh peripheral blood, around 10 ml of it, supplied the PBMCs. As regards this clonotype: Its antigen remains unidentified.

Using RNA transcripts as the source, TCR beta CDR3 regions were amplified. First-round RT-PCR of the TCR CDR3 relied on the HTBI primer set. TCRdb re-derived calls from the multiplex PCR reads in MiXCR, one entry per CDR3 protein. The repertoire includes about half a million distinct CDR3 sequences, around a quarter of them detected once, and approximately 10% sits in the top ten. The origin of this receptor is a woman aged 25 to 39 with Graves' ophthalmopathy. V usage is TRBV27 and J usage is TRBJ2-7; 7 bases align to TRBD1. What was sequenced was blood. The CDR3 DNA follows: TGTGCCAGCAGATCTACAGGGGCACGGGAGCAGTACTTC. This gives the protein CASRSTGAREQYF.